Following are 32 T cell receptor beta chains from one sample sequenced in a study of blood T cell repertoires in COVID-19. Method: immunoSEQ multiplex PCR; TCRdb's copy keeps in-frame clones and lacks some. The sample records under 200,000 clones, about nine tenths being singletons. The sample consisted of peripheral blood. The source is a man in his late teens or twenties with COVID-19, enrolled during active disease.

The chain employs TRBV6-1 and TRBJ1-4, with 12 bases identical to TRBD1. Germline-derived CDR1 and CDR2 are MNHNS and SASEGT. With V trimmed by 0 bases and J by 8 bases, 4 bases remained unmatched. The CDR3 is made up of 16 amino acids. CDR3 region: CASSEAPGTGGEKLFF. CDR3 DNA sequence: TGTGCCAGCAGTGAAGCCCCCGGGACAGGGGGCGAAAAACTGTTTTTT.

The chain has TRBV9 and TRBJ1-2; D gene uncertain. V was clipped by 0 bases and J by 4 bases, with 10 bases between them. Germline V gene sequence: CDR1 SGDLS, CDR2 YYNGEE. The CDR3 consists of 14 residues. DNA for the CDR3: TGTGCCAGCAGCGTAGGCCAAGGGAGCTATGGCTACACCTTC. Translated, it gives CASSVGQGSYGYTF.

The chain joins TRBV30 to TRBJ1-1; perhaps TRBD1 as D (5 bases). Germline V gene sequence: CDR1 GTSNPN, CDR2 SVGIG (reference sequence). This CDR3 is 11 amino acids long. Trimming stripped 2 bases from V and 6 bases from J, with 7 bases between. The CDR3 bases are TGTGCCTGGAGTTGGGGGGCTGAAGCTTTCTTT. It specifies CAWSWGAEAFF.

The chain has TRBV21-1 and TRBJ1-1; whether TRBD1, the table's D call, matches the DNA was not checked. TRBV21-1 is listed as a pseudogene. The CDR3 sequence is 17 residues long. The CDR3 reads CASSKAKGTGNNTEAFF. The CDR3 DNA reads as TGTGCCAGCAGCAAAGCGAAGGGGACAGGGAACAACACTGAAGCTTTCTTT.

This chain joins TRBV2 and TRBJ1-3; tentative D call: TRBD1 (6 bases). V was trimmed by 2 bases and J by 3 bases, leaving 11 bases between them. Germline V gene lookup returns CDR1 SNHLY and CDR2 FYNNEI. The CDR3 spans 15 residues. This CDR3 reads CASSENRADGNTIYF. The CDR3 DNA is TGTGCCAGCAGTGAAAACAGGGCGGATGGAAACACCATATATTTT.

This clone was detected once. The CDR3 coding sequence is TGTGCCAGCAGTTCTCGTGGACAGGGAGGATACAATGAGCAGTTCTTC. Translation: CASSSRGQGGYNEQFF. The chain is built from TRBV28 and TRBJ2-1, with TRBD1 matching 8 bases. V was pared by 4 bases and J by 4 bases, with 9 bases of the junction left unmatched. The CDR3 is 16 residues long. Looked up from germline, CDR1 is MDHEN and CDR2 is SYDVKM. The whole variable domain, remainder taken from reference TRBV28 and TRBJ2-1, is DVKVTQSSRYLVKRTGEKVFLECVQDMDHENMFWYRQDPGLGLRLIYFSYDVKMKEKGDIPEGYSVSREKKERFSLILESASTNQTSMYLCASSSRGQGGYNEQFFGPGTRLTVL.

This clone has only one observation. The chain recombines TRBV10-3 with TRBJ2-1; the D gene is possibly TRBD1 (5 bases). Germline V gene sequence: CDR1 ENHRY, CDR2 SYGVKD. The CDR3 is 14 residues long. Trimming cost V 2 bases and J 0 bases, with 5 bases left between them. In DNA, the CDR3 is TGTGCCATCAGTGAGGACAGCTCCTACAATGAGCAGTTCTTC. Residues: CAISEDSSYNEQFF.

The chain employs TRBV4-3 and TRBJ2-1; 9 positions match TRBD2. Per the germline V gene, CDR1 is LGHNA and CDR2 is YSLEER. Trimming cost V 0 bases and J 1 base; bases outside gene matches: 10. The CDR3 contains 19 residues. DNA for the CDR3: TGCGCCAGCAGCCAAGAGGAGGATAGCGGGAGACCGTCCTACAATGAGCAGTTCTTC. Translating it yields CASSQEEDSGRPSYNEQFF.

The rearrangement uses TRBV5-1 and TRBJ2-4, with 10 nucleotides matching TRBD1. J was trimmed by 3 bases and V by 0 bases; bases with no gene match: 6. This CDR3 is built from 17 residues. Germline V lookup: CDR1 SGHRS, CDR2 YFSETQ. DNA for the CDR3: TGCGCCAGCAGCTTGGGGGGACAGGGGTATGACAAAAACATTCAGTACTTC. Translated, it gives CASSLGGQGYDKNIQYF.

The chain has TRBV3-1 (or the pseudogene TRBV3-2) and TRBJ2-1; 8 bases agree with TRBD1. Per germline, CDR1 LGHDT and CDR2 YNNKEL (reference sequence). This CDR3 contains 14 residues. The V and J ends lost 1 base and 6 bases, in that order; junction bases with no gene match: 2. CDR3 sequence (DNA): TGTGCCAGCAGCCAAGTAACAGGGGGCAATGAGCAGTTCTTC. Protein: CASSQVTGGNEQFF.

This clone was picked up one time. This rearrangement joins TRBV24-1 to TRBJ1-6; D is perhaps TRBD1 (6 bases). Germline CDR1 KGHDR, CDR2 SFDVKD. The V gene lost 4 bases and the J gene lost 8 bases, with 14 bases spanning the gap. This CDR3 is 15 amino acids long. CDR3 loop: CATSDPTGSHSPLHF. In DNA, the CDR3 is TGTGCCACCAGTGACCCGACAGGAAGTCATTCACCCCTCCACTTT.

Worth noting for this clone: Relative to the germline gene, one junction end is altered; a read error may explain this. The chain couples TRBV7-9 to TRBJ1-4; TRBD1 matches at 9 bases. Germline V gives CDR1 SEHNR, CDR2 FQNEAQ (reference sequence). The CDR3 totals 14 residues. The CDR3 nucleotides read TGTGCCAGCAGCCGGACAGGGGTAAATGAAAAACTGCTTTTT. It encodes CASSRTGVNEKLLF. Filled out from reference TRBV7-9 and TRBJ1-4, the complete variable domain reads DTGVSQNPRHKITKRGQNVTFRCDPISEHNRLYWYRQTLGQGPEFLTYFQNEAQLEKSRLLSDRFSAERPKGSFSTLEIQRTEQGDSAMYLCASSRTGVNEKLLFGSGTQLSVL.

This chain joins TRBV24-1 and TRBJ2-1, with TRBD1 as a possible D gene (6 bases). Trimming shortened V by 3 bases and J by 0 bases, and 17 bases separated the two germline ends. Germline-derived CDR1 and CDR2 are KGHDR and SFDVKD. There are 18 residues in the CDR3. The CDR3 region has the DNA TGTGCCACCAGTGATCCGATGACAGGTGAGAGCTCCTACAATGAGCAGTTCTTC. It is translated as CATSDPMTGESSYNEQFF.

On this clone: The germline gene is not matched at one end of the junction; a read error may be the cause. The chain couples TRBV30 to TRBJ1-4, with D hard to call. Per germline, CDR1 GTSNPN and CDR2 SVGIG (reference sequence). The CDR3 is made up of 13 amino acids. The DNA for the CDR3 is TGTGCCTGGAGTGTTTCGAATAATGAAAAACTGCTTTTT. Protein: CAWSVSNNEKLLF.

The V call is TRBV19, the J call TRBJ1-5; 9 bases are shared with TRBD1. With V trimmed by 5 bases and J by 7 bases, 12 bases remained unmatched. Germline loops: CDR1 LNHDA, CDR2 SQIVND (reference sequence). This CDR3 is 16 amino acids long. In nucleotides, the CDR3 is TGTGCCAGTAGTCCTCCGTCCGGGACAGGGAGGCAGCCCCAGCATTTT. Its translation: CASSPPSGTGRQPQHF. Full variable domain (remainder filled in from reference TRBV19 and TRBJ1-5): DGGITQSPKYLFRKEGQNVTLSCEQNLNHDAMYWYRQDPGQGLRLIYYSQIVNDFQKGDIAEGYSVSREKKESFPLTVTSAQKNPTAFYLCASSPPSGTGRQPQHFGDGTRLSIL.

The CDR3 DNA reads as TGTGCCAGCAGCCCAAGACAGGGGGTCTCAGATACGCAGTATTTT. Residues: CASSPRQGVSDTQYF. The chain links TRBV11-2 to TRBJ2-3, with 9 bases matching TRBD1. This CDR3 is 15 amino acids long. CDR1 is SGHAT, CDR2 FQNNGV, per germline. J was trimmed by 4 bases and V by 5 bases; bases with no gene match: 7.

The V and J genes are TRBV3-1 (or the pseudogene TRBV3-2) and TRBJ2-1; TRBD2 matches at 12 bases. The germline V gene has CDR1 LGHDT and CDR2 YNNKEL (reference sequence). V lost 1 base to trimming and J lost 5 bases; unmatched junction nucleotides: 3. The CDR3 extends over 16 amino acids. The CDR3 DNA reads as TGTGCCAGCAGCCAAGTTCTAGCGGGAGGGCACAATGAGCAGTTCTTC. Translated: CASSQVLAGGHNEQFF.

The chain has TRBV2 and TRBJ2-7; TRBD2 matches 7 bases. V gave up 4 bases and J gave up 0 bases; unmatched junction bases: 0. The CDR3 sequence is 13 residues long. Germline assignment: CDR1 SNHLY and CDR2 FYNNEI. For the CDR3, the DNA is TGTGCCAGCAGTGGGGACTACTCCTACGAGCAGTACTTC. Amino acid sequence: CASSGDYSYEQYF. The full variable domain, in which reference TRBV2 and TRBJ2-7 provide the parts outside the CDR3, is EPEVTQTPSHQVTQMGQEVILRCVPISNHLYFYWYRQILGQKVEFLVSFYNNEISEKSEIFDDQFSVERPDGSNFTLKIRSTKLEDSAMYFCASSGDYSYEQYFGPGTRLTVT.

The chain employs TRBV11-3 and TRBJ2-3, with 9 bases fitting TRBD2. Per germline, CDR1 SGHNT and CDR2 YENEEA. V was clipped by 6 bases and J by 4 bases; unmatched bases: 11. This CDR3 region has 16 residues. This CDR3 is CASSFRGAGGPDTQYF. CDR3 bases: TGTGCCAGCAGTTTCCGGGGAGCGGGAGGTCCAGATACGCAGTATTTT.

The chain employs TRBV20-1 and TRBJ2-7, with TRBD2 matching over 10 bases. After removal of 3 bases from V and 5 bases from J, the junction contained 19 bases not matched to a gene. Germline-derived CDR1 and CDR2 are DFQATT and SNEGSKA (reference sequence). The CDR3 is 18 amino acids. The CDR3 spells CSASRITTLLAGYDEQYF. CDR3 nucleotide sequence: TGCAGTGCTAGTCGGATTACTACCCTACTAGCGGGGTACGACGAGCAGTACTTC.

This chain connects TRBV27 to TRBJ2-1; 10 bases fit TRBD2. Trimming at V came to 6 bases and at J to 1 base, leaving 12 bases not matched to a gene. Germline V gene sequence: CDR1 MNHEY, CDR2 SMNVEV (reference sequence). The CDR3 covers 18 residues. The CDR3 is CASSPGLAGARSYNEQFF. The CDR3 nucleotides read TGTGCCAGCAGCCCGGGCCTAGCGGGAGCAAGATCCTACAATGAGCAGTTCTTC.

This clone was counted a single time. The J gene is TRBJ2-7, the V gene TRBV13; 8 bases align to TRBD1. This CDR3 is 16 amino acids long. Trimming cost V 0 bases and J 4 bases; bases outside gene matches: 8. In germline, CDR1 is PRHDT, CDR2 FYEKMQ (reference sequence). The CDR3 DNA is TGTGCCAGCAGCTTAGGCCTGGGACAGGCTGCTTACGAGCAGTACTTC. Amino acids: CASSLGLGQAAYEQYF.

This chain joins TRBV5-8 and TRBJ2-4, with 7 bases aligning to TRBD1. This CDR3 spans 14 amino acids. The V segment lost 2 bases and the J segment 6 bases; nucleotides outside the gene matches: 5. CDR1 and CDR2 from the germline V gene are SGHTS and YDEGEE. CDR3 loop: CASSLVRTGNIQYF. CDR3 DNA: TGTGCCAGCAGCTTAGTTCGGACAGGAAACATTCAGTACTTC.

The rearrangement links TRBV4-3 to TRBJ1-1, with D perhaps matching TRBD1 (6 bases). The V end was cut by 0 bases, the J end by 1 base, with 12 bases between. CDR3 length equals 16 residues. In germline, CDR1 is LGHNA, CDR2 YSLEER. The DNA of the CDR3 is TGCGCCAGCAGCCAAGATTGGGGGCCGGGGAACACTGAAGCTTTCTTT. Protein: CASSQDWGPGNTEAFF.

The V call is TRBV29-1, the J call TRBJ2-7; TRBD1 matches 8 bases. V shed 4 bases, J shed 2 bases, and the junction held 4 bases outside the gene matches. CDR1 is SQVTM, CDR2 ANQGSEA, per germline. The CDR3 runs 13 residues. CDR3 DNA: TGCAGCGTTGCCCCCAGGGGGCCCTACGAGCAGTACTTC. It is translated as CSVAPRGPYEQYF.

The chain carries TRBV19 and TRBJ1-1; 7 positions match TRBD1. Trimming at V came to 9 bases and at J to 4 bases, leaving 8 bases not matched to a gene. CDR1 LNHDA and CDR2 SQIVND come from the germline V gene (reference sequence). The CDR3 consists of 13 residues. The CDR3 DNA sequence: TGTGCCAGGGGCGTGGCAGGGGGCACTGAAGCTTTCTTT. Its protein product is CARGVAGGTEAFF.

CDR3: CASSPPGTSGINEQFF. Here the CDR3 DNA reads TGTGCCAGCAGCCCGCCCGGGACTAGCGGGATTAATGAGCAGTTCTTC. The chain carries TRBV5-5 and TRBJ2-1; 13 bases match TRBD2. The V gene's germline CDR1 is SGHKS and CDR2 YYEKEE (reference sequence). V dropped 4 bases and J dropped 7; count of bases not matched to a gene: 8. The CDR3 is made up of 16 amino acids.

This clone was seen once. The CDR3 region is CASSLGRFSGSNQPQHF. The CDR3 DNA sequence: TGTGCCAGCAGCTTAGGGCGGTTTTCGGGGAGCAATCAGCCCCAGCATTTT. The chain employs TRBV7-8 and TRBJ1-5; D not resolved. CDR3 size: 17 residues. Germline assignment: CDR1 SGHVS and CDR2 FQNEAQ. Trimming left V 1 base short and J 1 base short, with 14 bases between.

V usage is TRBV9 and J usage is TRBJ2-6; D gene unclear. Trimming shortened V by 3 bases and J by 2 bases, and 12 bases separated the two germline ends. This CDR3 is built from 16 residues. Germline V gene data show CDR1 as SGDLS and CDR2 as YYNGEE. The CDR3: CASSDPRVPGANVLTF. The CDR3 DNA reads as TGTGCCAGCAGCGACCCCCGGGTCCCTGGGGCCAACGTCCTGACTTTC.

The gene calls are TRBV5-1 and TRBJ2-7; TRBD1 agrees at 9 bases. Unmatched junction bases numbered 11, after V lost 4 bases and J lost 3 bases. The CDR3 totals 16 residues. CDR1 and CDR2 from the germline V gene are SGHRS and YFSETQ. CDR3 in amino acids: CASSTTGGQGLYEQYF. The CDR3 DNA reads TGCGCCAGCAGCACCACGGGGGGACAGGGACTCTACGAGCAGTACTTC. Combining the CDR3 with reference TRBV5-1 and TRBJ2-7 gives the whole variable domain KAGVTQTPRYLIKTRGQQVTLSCSPISGHRSVSWYQQTPGQGLQFLFEYFSETQRNKGNFPGRFSGRQFSNSRSEMNVSTLELGDSALYLCASSTTGGQGLYEQYFGPGTRLTVT.

V usage is TRBV11-2 and J usage is TRBJ2-6; D unresolved. The CDR3 covers 12 residues. In germline, CDR1 is SGHAT, CDR2 FQNNGV. The V and J ends lost 8 bases and 1 base respectively, with 3 bases between them. The DNA for the CDR3 is TGTGCCAGCCGGTCTGGGGCCAACGTCCTGACTTTC. Its translation: CASRSGANVLTF.

In this sample, this clone turned up once. The chain links TRBV11-2 to TRBJ2-2, with D maybe TRBD1 (5 bases). Germline CDR1 is SGHAT and CDR2 is FQNNGV. The CDR3 runs to 14 residues. V was cut by 1 base and J by 7 bases, with 10 bases left in between. CDR3 nucleotide sequence: TGTGCCAGCAGCTTAGGGACACCGAACGGGGAGCTGTTTTTT. It is translated as CASSLGTPNGELFF.